The rows below give T cell receptor beta chains drawn from one sample of a study of shared clonotypes between healthy human individuals. Only in-frame clones appear in the TCRdb table, and some are missing; sequencing was by immunoSEQ multiplex PCR. The table has approximately 330,000 clones, around 70% seen once. Material for sequencing was memory CD4+ T cells sorted from blood. All receptors come from a man younger than 40 in good health. The CDR3 runs from the conserved cysteine through the conserved F or W. A D gene is named only where the DNA matches it firmly. The size of a clone is reported for some rows only, either as once, few or many, or as a class for expanded clones.

CDR3 length: 14
D gene: TRBD1
clone size: few
V gene: TRBV14
J gene: TRBJ1-1
CDR3 protein: CASSQVTGRTEAFF
CDR3 DNA: TGTGCCAGCAGCCAGGTGACAGGGCGGACTGAAGCTTTCTTT

CDR3 length: 14
D gene: NA
clone size: NA
V gene: TRBV5-1
J gene: TRBJ1-3
CDR3 protein: CASSLAGSGNTIYF
CDR3 DNA: TGCGCCAGCAGCTTGGCCGGGTCCGGAAACACCATATATTTT

CDR3 length: 16
D gene: NA
clone size: NA
V gene: TRBV7-7
J gene: TRBJ2-2
CDR3 protein: CASSLHPGTETGELFF
CDR3 DNA: TGTGCTAGCAGCTTACACCCCGGGACGGAGACCGGGGAGCTGTTTTTT

CDR3 length: 16
D gene: NA
clone size: NA
V gene: TRBV19
J gene: TRBJ2-2
CDR3 protein: CASKRGNEQIPGELFF
CDR3 DNA: TGTGCCAGTAAGCGCGGGAATGAGCAAATTCCCGGGGAGCTGTTTTTT

CDR3 length: 18
D gene: NA
clone size: NA
V gene: TRBV7-6
J gene: TRBJ2-3
CDR3 protein: CASSLAGASGPRADTQYF
CDR3 DNA: TGTGCCAGCAGCTTAGCGGGGGCTAGCGGCCCTCGGGCAGATACGCAGTATTTT

CDR3 length: 13
D gene: TRBD1
clone size: NA
V gene: TRBV7-3
J gene: TRBJ1-1
CDR3 protein: CASSATGDTEAFF
CDR3 DNA: TGTGCCAGCAGCGCAACAGGGGACACTGAAGCTTTCTTT

CDR3 length: 16
D gene: TRBD1
clone size: NA
V gene: TRBV25-1
J gene: TRBJ1-3
CDR3 protein: CASSPRTGKFGNTIYF
CDR3 DNA: TGTGCCAGCAGTCCTCGGACAGGGAAATTTGGAAACACCATATATTTT

CDR3 length: 19
D gene: TRBD2
clone size: NA
V gene: TRBV9
J gene: TRBJ2-3
CDR3 protein: CASSVTSGSKGLGRDTQYF
CDR3 DNA: TGTGCCAGCAGCGTAACTAGCGGGAGTAAGGGGCTTGGTAGAGATACGCAGTATTTT

CDR3 length: 17
D gene: NA
clone size: NA
V gene: TRBV5-1
J gene: TRBJ2-7
CDR3 protein: CASSLGKRQGTTYEQYF
CDR3 DNA: TGCGCCAGCAGCTTGGGTAAGAGACAGGGGACTACCTACGAGCAGTACTTC

CDR3 length: 12
D gene: NA
clone size: few
V gene: TRBV29-1
J gene: TRBJ2-7
CDR3 protein: CSVHALGREQYF
CDR3 DNA: TGCAGCGTTCACGCACTTGGGCGCGAGCAGTACTTC

CDR3 length: 15
D gene: TRBD1
clone size: few
V gene: TRBV25-1
J gene: TRBJ2-5
CDR3 protein: CASSSRDSAWETQYF
CDR3 DNA: TGTGCCAGCAGTTCCCGGGACAGTGCTTGGGAGACCCAGTACTTC

CDR3 length: 17
D gene: TRBD2
clone size: few
V gene: TRBV5-1
J gene: TRBJ2-2
CDR3 protein: CASSSGLAGVFSGELFF
CDR3 DNA: TGCGCCAGCAGCTCGGGACTAGCGGGAGTTTTTTCCGGGGAGCTGTTTTTT

CDR3 length: 12
D gene: NA
clone size: NA
V gene: TRBV1
J gene: TRBJ1-1
CDR3 protein: CTSRKMATAAFF
CDR3 DNA: TGCACCAGCAGAAAAATGGCGACGGCCGCTTTCTTT

CDR3 length: 17
D gene: TRBD1
clone size: NA
V gene: TRBV15
J gene: TRBJ1-4
CDR3 protein: CATGRDRGSATNEKLFF
CDR3 DNA: TGTGCCACCGGTCGGGACAGGGGGAGCGCAACTAATGAAAAACTGTTTTTT

CDR3 length: 14
D gene: TRBD1
clone size: NA
V gene: TRBV27
J gene: TRBJ1-1
CDR3 protein: CASSLRDSNTEAFF
CDR3 DNA: TGTGCCAGCAGTCTTCGGGACAGTAACACTGAAGCTTTCTTT

CDR3 length: 14
D gene: NA
clone size: NA
V gene: TRBV5-6
J gene: TRBJ1-2
CDR3 protein: CASSFWSGDYGYTF
CDR3 DNA: TGTGCCAGCAGCTTTTGGTCAGGGGACTATGGCTACACCTTC

CDR3 length: 15
D gene: TRBD2
clone size: NA
V gene: TRBV6-6
J gene: TRBJ2-1
CDR3 protein: CASSERLAGLGEQFF
CDR3 DNA: TGTGCCAGCAGTGAGCGACTAGCGGGTTTAGGTGAGCAGTTCTTC

CDR3 length: 15
D gene: NA
clone size: NA
V gene: TRBV28
J gene: TRBJ2-5
CDR3 protein: CASSETGAPRETQYF
CDR3 DNA: TGTGCCAGCAGCGAGACCGGAGCCCCTCGGGAGACCCAGTACTTC

CDR3 length: 13
D gene: NA
clone size: once
V gene: TRBV28
J gene: TRBJ2-3
CDR3 protein: CASSLVGSDTQYF
CDR3 DNA: TGTGCCAGCAGTTTAGTAGGGTCAGATACGCAGTATTTT

CDR3 length: 15
D gene: TRBD2
clone size: few
V gene: TRBV5-1
J gene: TRBJ2-7
CDR3 protein: CASSSGGSGIYEQYF
CDR3 DNA: TGCGCCAGCAGCTCGGGGGGTAGCGGTATATACGAGCAGTACTTC

CDR3 length: 16
D gene: TRBD1
clone size: NA
V gene: TRBV4-2
J gene: TRBJ1-2
CDR3 protein: CASSQGGTGAKYGYTF
CDR3 DNA: TGTGCCAGCAGCCAAGGTGGGACAGGCGCAAAGTATGGCTACACCTTC

CDR3 length: 16
D gene: NA
clone size: NA
V gene: TRBV2
J gene: TRBJ2-2
CDR3 protein: CASSLDSIANTGELFF
CDR3 DNA: TGTGCCAGCAGTCTAGACAGCATCGCGAACACCGGGGAGCTGTTTTTT

CDR3 length: 14
D gene: TRBD2
clone size: NA
V gene: TRBV7-2
J gene: TRBJ2-7
CDR3 protein: CASSLTEAGGGQYF
CDR3 DNA: TGTGCCAGCAGCTTAACCGAAGCGGGAGGGGGACAGTACTTC

CDR3 length: 16
D gene: NA
clone size: NA
V gene: TRBV7-9
J gene: TRBJ1-3
CDR3 protein: CASSTPGQIVSGTIYF
CDR3 DNA: TGTGCCAGCAGCACACCCGGACAGATCGTTAGTGGCACCATATATTTT

CDR3 length: 12
D gene: NA
clone size: NA
V gene: TRBV5-1
J gene: TRBJ1-2
CDR3 protein: CASSLGDTGYTF
CDR3 DNA: TGCGCCAGCAGCTTGGGTGATACTGGCTACACCTTC